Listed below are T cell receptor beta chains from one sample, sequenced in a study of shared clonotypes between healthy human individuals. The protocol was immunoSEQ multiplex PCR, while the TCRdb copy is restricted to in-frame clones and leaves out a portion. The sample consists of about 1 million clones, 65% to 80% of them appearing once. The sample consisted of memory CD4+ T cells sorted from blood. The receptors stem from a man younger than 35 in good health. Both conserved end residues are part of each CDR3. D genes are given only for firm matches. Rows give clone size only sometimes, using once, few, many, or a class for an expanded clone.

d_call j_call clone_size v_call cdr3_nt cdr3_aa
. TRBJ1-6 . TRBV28 TGTGCCAGCAGGGGGAGTACCGGGACCTCTGCATCACCCCTCCACTTT CASRGSTGTSASPLHF
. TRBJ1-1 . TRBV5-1 TGCGCCAGCAGCTTGGGACAGAGCGAAGCTTTCTTT CASSLGQSEAFF
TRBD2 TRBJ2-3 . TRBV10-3 TGTGCCATCAGTGAGTCGGAAATAGCGGGAGGGTTGACAGATACGCAGTATTTT CAISESEIAGGLTDTQYF
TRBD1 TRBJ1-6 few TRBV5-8 TGTGCCAGCAGCTCCTGGACAGGGGGAAATTCACCCCTCCACTTT CASSSWTGGNSPLHF
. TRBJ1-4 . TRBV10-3 TGTGCCATCAGTCCGACCGGGGGTGAAAAACTGTTTTTT CAISPTGGEKLFF
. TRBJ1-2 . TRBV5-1 TGCGCCAGCACCGGCGCAGAGTCTAACTATGGCTACACCTTC CASTGAESNYGYTF
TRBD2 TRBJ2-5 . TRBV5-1 TGCGCCAGCAGCTTGGCGGGGGGAGAGACCCAGTACTTC CASSLAGGETQYF
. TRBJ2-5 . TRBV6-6 TGTGCCAGCAGTGGGGGAGGCAGCCAAGAGACCCAGTACTTC CASSGGGSQETQYF
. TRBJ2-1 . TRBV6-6 TGTGCCAGCAGCAGGGTATCGTTGAATGAGCAGTTCTTC CASSRVSLNEQFF
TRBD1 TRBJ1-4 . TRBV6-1 TGTGCCAGCAGTGAGGAGGACAGGGTGTATGAAAAACTGTTTTTT CASSEEDRVYEKLFF
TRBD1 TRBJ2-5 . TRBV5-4 TGTGCCAGCAGGGGACAGGCAGGGCTTCGTGAGACCCAGTACTTC CASRGQAGLRETQYF
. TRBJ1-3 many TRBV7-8 TGTGCCAGCAGCTTACGGTTCTCGGACAGACCTGGAAACACCATATATTTT CASSLRFSDRPGNTIYF
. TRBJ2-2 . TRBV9 TGTGCCAGCAGCCAAGGACCCCCGGGGACCGGGGAGCTGTTTTTT CASSQGPPGTGELFF
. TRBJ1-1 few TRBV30 TGTGCCTGGAAGGACAGACCGGGCAGGGGGAACACTGAAGCTTTCTTT CAWKDRPGRGNTEAFF
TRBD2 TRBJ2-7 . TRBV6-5 TGTGCCAGCAGACTAACCGGGACTAGCGGGCCTGAGCAGTACTTC CASRLTGTSGPEQYF
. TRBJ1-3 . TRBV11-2 TGTGCCAGCAGCGTATCATCCAACACCATATATTTT CASSVSSNTIYF
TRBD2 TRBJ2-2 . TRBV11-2 TGTGCCAGCAGCTTTTCGGCGGGGGTGGACGGGGAGCTGTTTTTT CASSFSAGVDGELFF
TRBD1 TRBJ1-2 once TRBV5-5 TGTGCCAGCAGCTCCAGGGACAGGGGTGGCTACACCTTC CASSSRDRGGYTF
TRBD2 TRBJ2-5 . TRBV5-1 TGCGCCAGCAGCGCAGGACTAGCGGGGGCCTCAGAGACCCAGTACTTC CASSAGLAGASETQYF
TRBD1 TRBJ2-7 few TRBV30 TGTGCCTGGGACCGACAGGGTAAATACGAGCAGTACTTC CAWDRQGKYEQYF
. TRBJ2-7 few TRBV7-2 TGTGCCAGCAGCTTAGCGCTGGGTCTCGAGCAGTACTTC CASSLALGLEQYF
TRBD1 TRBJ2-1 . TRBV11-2 TGTGCCAGCAGCTTCCTTCACGGGACAGGGTTCTACAATGAGCAGTTCTTC CASSFLHGTGFYNEQFF
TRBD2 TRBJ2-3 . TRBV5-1 TGCGCCAGCAGCCACAAACGGTTGACTAGCGGGATCACAGATACGCAGTATTTT CASSHKRLTSGITDTQYF
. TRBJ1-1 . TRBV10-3 TGTGCCATCGGACAAAGGGGAAGGAACACTGAAGCTTTCTTT CAIGQRGRNTEAFF
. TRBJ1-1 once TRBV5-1 TGCGCCAGCAGCCTAGGGACGGTCGCAAACACTGAAGCTTTCTTT CASSLGTVANTEAFF
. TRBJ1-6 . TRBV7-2 TGTGCCAGCAGTTTTAACTCCTATAATTCACCCCTCCACTTT CASSFNSYNSPLHF
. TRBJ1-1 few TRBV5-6 TGTGCCAGCAGCTTTGATTACACTGAAGCTTTCTTT CASSFDYTEAFF
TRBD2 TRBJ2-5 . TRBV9 TGTGCCAGCAGCGTAGGGTCTAGCGGGGGAACGGAGACCCAGTACTTC CASSVGSSGGTETQYF